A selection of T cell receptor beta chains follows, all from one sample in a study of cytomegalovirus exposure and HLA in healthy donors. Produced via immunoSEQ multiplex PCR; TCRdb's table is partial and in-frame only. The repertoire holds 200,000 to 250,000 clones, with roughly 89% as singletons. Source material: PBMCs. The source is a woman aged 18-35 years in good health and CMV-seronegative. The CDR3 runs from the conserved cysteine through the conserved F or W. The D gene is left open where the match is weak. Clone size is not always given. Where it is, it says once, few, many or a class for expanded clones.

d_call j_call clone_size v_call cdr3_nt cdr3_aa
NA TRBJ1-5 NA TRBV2 TGTGCCAGCACCAGGGATAGCAATCAGCCCCAGCATTTT CASTRDSNQPQHF
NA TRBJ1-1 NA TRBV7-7 TGTGCCAGCAGCTTACCTCCCCCACACAGACCTCTGAACACTGAAGCTTTCTTT CASSLPPPHRPLNTEAFF
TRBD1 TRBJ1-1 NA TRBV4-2 TGTGCCAGCAGCCAAGATCTGGGACAGGTGGCCACTGAAGCTTTCTTT CASSQDLGQVATEAFF
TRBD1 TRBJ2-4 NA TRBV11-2 TGTGCCAGCAGCTTACGCCCGGGACAGAGACTAGCCAAAAACATTCAGTACTTC CASSLRPGQRLAKNIQYF
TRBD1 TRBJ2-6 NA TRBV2 TGTGCCAGCGGACAGGGAACCCTCTCTGGGGCCAACGTCCTGACTTTC CASGQGTLSGANVLTF
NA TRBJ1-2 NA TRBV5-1 TGCGCCAGCAGCCTCGGAGGTGTTAACTATGGCTACACCTTC CASSLGGVNYGYTF
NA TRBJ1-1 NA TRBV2 TGTGCCAGCAGTGGGGAGGGGTTCACTGAAGCTTTCTTT CASSGEGFTEAFF
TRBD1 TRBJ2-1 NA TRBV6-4 TGTGCCAGTAAGGGGACAGGCCCTCCGGAGCAGTTCTTC CASKGTGPPEQFF
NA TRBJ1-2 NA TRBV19 TGTGCCAGTAGTAGTGGACATTTGACGATTTATGGCTACACCTTC CASSSGHLTIYGYTF
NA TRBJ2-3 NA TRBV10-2 TGCGCCAGCAGTGAGTCCGGGGGTGATGATACGCAGTATTTT CASSESGGDDTQYF
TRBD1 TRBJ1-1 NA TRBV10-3 TGTGCCATCGGGCCGGGACAGGGACAAGGGATAACTGAAGCTTTCTTT CAIGPGQGQGITEAFF
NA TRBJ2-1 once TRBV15 TGTGCCACCAGCAGAACCGGACAGATTCCCTACAATGAGCAGTTCTTC CATSRTGQIPYNEQFF
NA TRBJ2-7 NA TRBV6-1 TGTGCCAGCAGTGTTTGGTGGGGAGTGGGGGAGCAGTACTTC CASSVWWGVGEQYF
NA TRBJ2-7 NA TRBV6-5 TGTGCCAGCAGTCCGAACAGGGCCCCCTACGAGCAGTACTTC CASSPNRAPYEQYF